These T cell receptor beta chains were read from a single sample in a study of T cells expressing NK-cell markers. Reanalyzing the 5' RACE reads, TCRdb keeps one entry per CDR3 protein, without DNA. This repertoire includes about 260,000 distinct CDR3 sequences. The specimen was blood T cells: a sorted CD56 or NKG2C T cell subset, CD4+ or CD8+ T cells, or bulk PBMC T cells (not recorded which). Source of these receptors: a woman aged 18-70 years in good health. Both conserved end residues are part of each CDR3.

TRBJ1-2 TRBV12-3/TRBV12-4 CASSSLQGSGYTF
TRBJ2-3 TRBV7-2 CASSLGPRAGAGDTQYF
TRBJ2-2 TRBV2 CASRLADTGELFF
TRBJ2-3 TRBV11-2 CASSLGAGGGETTSTDTQYF
TRBJ2-5 TRBV7-2 CASSPWLAGGQETQYF
TRBJ1-1 TRBV6-6 CASRRLLNTEAFF
TRBJ2-2 TRBV7-7 CASSANTGELFF
TRBJ1-2 TRBV28 CASSGGRGGYTF
TRBJ2-1 TRBV25-1 CASSGAGSYNEQFF
TRBJ2-7 TRBV23-1 CASSPQAENSYEQYF
TRBJ1-4 TRBV30 CAWTRGGEKLFF
TRBJ2-5 TRBV12-3/TRBV12-4 CASSFGGEETQYF